This T cell receptor (beta chain) was retrieved from a study of radiotherapy plus CTLA-4 blockade in lung cancer. To note about this clone: At one end, the junction sequence differs from germline, possibly due to a read error.

Patients had chemo-refractory metastatic non-small-cell lung cancer and received focal radiation plus CTLA-4 blockade that used ipilimumab. The germline V gene has CDR1 LGHNA and CDR2 YNFKEQ. This CDR3 has 13 residues. Some clones are missing from TCRdb's copy, which holds only in-frame ones; the method was immunoSEQ multiplex PCR. The repertoire holds over 15,000 clones, with 86% as singletons. The receptor comes from a human donor with non-small cell lung cancer whose response to radiotherapy plus ipilimumab could not be evaluated. The gene calls are TRBV4-2 and TRBJ2-3; no reliable D call. The sample in question was peripheral blood, obtained from a patient treated with radiotherapy plus ipilimumab. The CDR3 DNA reads as TGTGCCAGCAGCCAAGATCTTCAGGATACGCAGTGTTTT. Translating it yields CASSQDLQDTQCF.